The 15 T cell receptor beta chains below were found in one sample sequenced in a study of CD4 T cells in relation to SARS-CoV-2 and coronaviruses. Unexposed donor CD4+ T cells date from about 2010-2019, before the COVID-19 pandemic. Isolation of CD4+ T cells took place after nine to ten days in culture. The antigens these receptors bind are not known. Sequencing used immunoSEQ multiplex PCR; TCRdb keeps in-frame clones, though not all of them. The sample records about 26,000 clones, around 75% being singletons. Sequenced input: CD4+ T cells from PBMCs, cultured in vitro. The receptors originated from a human donor in good health.

The chain joins TRBV19 to TRBJ1-1; no definite D call. The V gene lost 3 bases and the J gene lost 5 bases, with 13 bases spanning the gap. Germline CDR1 LNHDA, CDR2 SQIVND (reference sequence). CDR3 length: 14 residues. The CDR3 DNA reads TGTGCCAGTAGTATGCAGCGGACTGGAACTGAAGCTTTCTTT. It translates to CASSMQRTGTEAFF. The variable domain in full, completed from reference TRBV19 and TRBJ1-1, reads DGGITQSPKYLFRKEGQNVTLSCEQNLNHDAMYWYRQDPGQGLRLIYYSQIVNDFQKGDIAEGYSVSREKKESFPLTVTSAQKNPTAFYLCASSMQRTGTEAFFGQGTRLTVV.

The rearrangement links TRBV6-2 or TRBV6-3 to TRBJ1-3; TRBD1 is a possible D gene (5 bases). The ends were cut back, 6 bases at V and 2 bases at J, with 14 bases in the middle. This CDR3 has 15 amino acids. Germline loops: CDR1 MNHEY, CDR2 SVGEGT. The CDR3 region is CASSWDRDAGNTIYF. CDR3 nucleotide sequence: TGTGCCAGCAGCTGGGACCGTGATGCTGGAAACACCATATATTTT.

The chain employs TRBV18 and TRBJ2-7; D not resolved. V shed 3 bases and J shed 3 bases, with 12 bases lying between them. The germline V gene has CDR1 KGHSH and CDR2 LQKENI. This CDR3 region has 14 residues. CDR3 sequence reads: CASSPLADDYEQYF. CDR3 DNA sequence: TGTGCCAGCTCACCCCTCGCCGACGACTACGAGCAGTACTTC.

The rearrangement uses TRBV11-2 and TRBJ2-4; D may correspond to TRBD1 or TRBD2 (6 bases each). CDR1 SGHAT and CDR2 FQNNGV come from the germline V gene. Trimming took off 1 base at V and 6 bases at J, with 10 bases between the two ends. This CDR3 has 14 residues. The CDR3 loop reads CASSLGGASNIQYF. CDR3 in DNA: TGTGCCAGCAGCTTAGGGGGGGCGTCAAACATTCAGTACTTC.

This clone has more than one count but fewer than ten. The chain has TRBV11-2 and TRBJ2-3, with D possibly being TRBD1 (6 bases). Between the trimmed V and J ends, which lost 6 bases and 6 bases, there was a span of 13 bases. CDR3 length equals 13 residues. Germline V lookup: CDR1 SGHAT, CDR2 FQNNGV. The CDR3 is CASSYGQRDTQYF. The CDR3 DNA reads TGTGCCAGCAGTTACGGACAGAGGGATACGCAGTATTTT.

The CDR3 coding sequence is TGTGCCAGCAGCCAATCTCAGGGAATGGATACGCAGTATTTT. Encoded protein: CASSQSQGMDTQYF. The chain has TRBV16 and TRBJ2-3, with D tentatively TRBD1 (5 bases). There are 14 residues in the CDR3. The V end was cut by 0 bases, the J end by 6 bases, with 10 bases between. CDR1 and CDR2 (germline): KGHSY, FQNENV.

The V call is TRBV5-6, the J call TRBJ2-3; D remains ambiguous. CDR1 and CDR2 from the germline V gene are SGHDT and YYEEEE. V lost 4 bases and J 7 bases, leaving 7 bases between the germline ends. The CDR3 is 11 residues long. DNA for the CDR3: TGTGCCAGCAGCGCTACGAATACGCAGTATTTT. This encodes CASSATNTQYF.

V is TRBV7-9 and J is TRBJ2-2, with TRBD2 as a possible D gene (6 bases). CDR3 size: 16 residues. Trimming pared 7 bases from V and 0 bases from J, leaving 15 bases between. Germline-derived CDR1 and CDR2 are SEHNR and FQNEAQ (reference sequence). Here the CDR3 reads CASIYSGSTNTGELFF. The CDR3 DNA reads as TGTGCCAGCATCTATTCCGGGAGTACGAACACCGGGGAGCTGTTTTTT.

The chain joins TRBV3-1 (or the pseudogene TRBV3-2) to TRBJ1-2, with D unclear. The germline gives CDR1 LGHDT, CDR2 YNNKEL (reference sequence). The ends were cut back, 0 bases at V and 3 bases at J, with 11 bases in the middle. The CDR3 is 15 amino acids. CDR3 sequence: CASSQESPLDYGYTF. The DNA for the CDR3 is TGTGCCAGCAGCCAAGAATCCCCGTTGGACTATGGCTACACCTTC.

This chain uses TRBV7-9 with TRBJ2-5; 13 bases align to TRBD2. After removal of 5 bases from V and 4 bases from J, the junction contained 10 bases not matched to a gene. The CDR3 has 17 residues. CDR1 is SEHNR and CDR2 is FQNEAQ in the germline V gene (reference sequence). The CDR3 region is CASSITSGGASGETQYF. As DNA, the CDR3 is TGTGCCAGCAGCATCACTAGCGGGGGGGCCTCCGGAGAGACCCAGTACTTC.

This clone turned up a few times. The chain uses TRBV6-5 and TRBJ1-3; D may be TRBD1 (5 bases). Trimming shortened V by 7 bases and J by 4 bases, and 11 bases separated the two germline ends. Per the germline V gene, CDR1 is MNHEY and CDR2 is SVGAGI. This CDR3 is 13 amino acids long. The CDR3 region has the DNA TGTGCCAGCATGGGGGAATTGGGAAACACCATATATTTT. Protein product: CASMGELGNTIYF.

The genes are TRBV5-6 and TRBJ2-2; D gene uncertain. CDR3 length: 12 residues. Germline V gives CDR1 SGHDT, CDR2 YYEEEE. Trimming took off 1 base at V and 6 bases at J, with 4 bases between the two ends. CDR3 coding DNA: TGTGCCAGCAGCTTGTTACCCGGGGAGCTGTTTTTT. Its protein product is CASSLLPGELFF.

V is TRBV3-1 (or the pseudogene TRBV3-2) and J is TRBJ1-1, with 8 positions matching TRBD1. Per germline, CDR1 LGHDT and CDR2 YNNKEL (reference sequence). V shed 4 bases, J shed 3 bases, and the junction held 13 bases outside the gene matches. The CDR3 consists of 17 residues. This chain's CDR3 is CASSPKGQVVVYTEAFF. CDR3 in DNA: TGTGCCAGCAGCCCCAAGGGACAGGTAGTTGTGTACACTGAAGCTTTCTTT.

This chain links TRBV6-5 with TRBJ2-7; no definite D call. The ends were cut back, 5 bases at V and 0 bases at J, with 5 bases in the middle. Germline lookup yields CDR1 MNHEY and CDR2 SVGAGI. The CDR3 loop spans 12 amino acids. In DNA, the CDR3 is TGTGCCAGCAGTATGAGCTCCTACGAGCAGTACTTC. Protein: CASSMSSYEQYF.

This rearrangement joins TRBV4-3 to TRBJ1-6; the D is unclear. Trimming shortened V by 4 bases and J by 7 bases, and 14 bases separated the two germline ends. The germline CDR1 and CDR2 sequences are LGHNA and YSLEER. The CDR3 is made up of 15 amino acids. The CDR3 bases are TGCGCCAGCAGCCCCGGAGGCGCGAAGAATTCACCCCTCCACTTT. Translated, it gives CASSPGGAKNSPLHF.